The 25 T cell receptor beta chains presented below share a single source sample, sequenced in a study of shared clonotypes between healthy human individuals (TCRdb year 2020). The method behind the library was the immunoSEQ multiplex PCR assay. TCRdb obtained this table from immuneACCESS and retained in-frame rearrangements with V and J assigned. These tables miss some clones; where compared with another copy, unresolved V genes account for less than half of the shortfall, and the remainder is unexplained. The sample records about 2 million clones, roughly 96% of which are singletons. The ten largest clonotypes hold 0.13% of the sample. The source material was naive CD4+ T cells sorted from blood. This specimen's cell subset or site label, interpreted: CD45RA+ positively selected. These receptors were taken from a man between 18 and 29 years old in good health.

The gene calls are TRBV7-9 and TRBJ2-3; 9 bases fit TRBD1. Germline assignment: CDR1 SEHNR and CDR2 FQNEAQ (reference sequence). This CDR3 is 15 amino acids long. Germline trimming cut 7 bases from V and 0 bases from J; bases unmatched to any gene: 5. DNA for the CDR3: TGTGCCAGCAAAATAACAGGGGGCAGCACAGATACGCAGTATTTT. It translates to CASKITGGSTDTQYF.

The chain carries TRBV19 and TRBJ1-1; maybe TRBD1 (5 bases). The germline V gene encodes CDR1 LNHDA and CDR2 SQIVND (reference sequence). The CDR3 runs 16 residues. V lost 5 bases and J lost 1, with 17 bases in between. CDR3 region: CASSWDPAARNTEAFF. The CDR3 DNA reads as TGTGCCAGTAGTTGGGACCCTGCGGCGAGGAACACTGAAGCTTTCTTT.

The chain couples TRBV7-9 to TRBJ2-3; the match to TRBD2 covers 7 bases. V lost 0 bases, J lost 2 bases, and 2 bases stayed unmatched. This CDR3 contains 15 residues. Germline CDR1 and CDR2: SEHNR and FQNEAQ (reference sequence). CDR3 residues: CASSLAGTNTDTQYF. The DNA for the CDR3 is TGTGCCAGCAGCTTAGCGGGGACTAACACAGATACGCAGTATTTT.

This sequence joins TRBV10-2 and TRBJ2-3; D is unclear. CDR1 is WSHSY and CDR2 is SAAADI in the germline V gene. This CDR3 comprises 12 residues. The V and J ends lost 7 bases and 3 bases respectively, with 8 bases between them. CDR3 loop: CASTRETDTQYF. CDR3 coding DNA: TGCGCCAGCACAAGGGAAACAGATACGCAGTATTTT.

The V call is TRBV7-2, the J call TRBJ2-7, with TRBD1 matching over 8 bases. Germline V gene sequence: CDR1 SGHTA, CDR2 FQGNSA. With V trimmed by 0 bases and J by 5 bases, 9 bases remained unmatched. The CDR3 length is 16 residues. The CDR3 nucleotides are TGTGCCAGCAGCTTAGCTTACCGGACAGGGAACGACGAGCAGTACTTC. Translated: CASSLAYRTGNDEQYF.

The V and J genes are TRBV11-3 and TRBJ2-3; 8 bases match TRBD2. The germline gives CDR1 SGHNT, CDR2 YENEEA. The CDR3 totals 15 residues. V lost 5 bases and J lost 5; bases outside the gene matches: 9. Written as DNA, the CDR3 is TGTGCCAGCAGCCCCGACGGGGGGGCGGGAGATACGCAGTATTTT. This encodes CASSPDGGAGDTQYF.

Comments on this clone: At one end, the junction sequence differs from germline, possibly due to a read error. Other nucleotide sequences from this sample produce the same CDR3. V gene TRBV25-1 combines with J gene TRBJ1-1; D is ambiguous. Germline CDR1 reads MGHDK; CDR2 reads SYGVNS. The CDR3 is 13 amino acids. Here the CDR3 reads CASSVTWQDEAFF. The CDR3 DNA sequence: TGTGCCAGCAGTGTAACCTGGCAAGATGAAGCCTTCTTT.

This clone was seen only once. The chain combines TRBV6-5 with TRBJ2-7; 7 bases are a match to TRBD2. The V gene's germline CDR1 is MNHEY and CDR2 SVGAGI. The J segment lost 9 bases and the V segment lost 6 bases, leaving 5 bases of the junction unmatched. The CDR3 loop spans 11 amino acids. The CDR3 spells CASRGREMQYF. The DNA of the CDR3 is TGTGCCAGCAGGGGGAGGGAGATGCAGTACTTC.

The V call is TRBV5-6, the J call TRBJ1-2; maybe TRBD1 (5 bases). The CDR3 covers 12 residues. Germline V CDR1 and CDR2: SGHDT, YYEEEE. Trimming cost V 4 bases and J 7 bases, with 11 bases left between them. This CDR3 reads CASSRGLGGYTF. The CDR3 region has the DNA TGTGCCAGCAGCAGGGGTCTGGGTGGCTACACCTTC.

This chain connects TRBV7-9 to TRBJ1-1; 11 nucleotides match TRBD1. Germline V lookup: CDR1 SEHNR, CDR2 FQNEAQ (reference sequence). The CDR3 length is 15 residues. The junction had 4 bases not matched to a gene; V was cut back by 6 bases and J by 1 base. This CDR3 reads CASRFGTGGNTEAFF. The CDR3 region has the DNA TGTGCCAGCAGATTTGGGACAGGGGGGAACACTGAAGCTTTCTTT.

The chain is built from TRBV10-2 and TRBJ2-5, with 8 bases that match TRBD2. Per germline, CDR1 WSHSY and CDR2 SAAADI. Trimming removed 4 bases from V and 7 bases from J; junction bases left unmatched: 11. This CDR3 is 15 amino acids long. The CDR3 sequence is CASSATSVHGGTQYF. CDR3 in DNA: TGCGCCAGCAGTGCGACTAGCGTTCACGGGGGGACCCAGTACTTC.

V usage is TRBV6-5 and J usage is TRBJ2-1, with a tentative D call TRBD2 (6 bases). Germline V gives CDR1 MNHEY, CDR2 SVGAGI. Trimming stripped 2 bases from V and 3 bases from J, with 8 bases between. The CDR3 totals 14 residues. The CDR3 sequence: CASSYPEGYNEQFF. For the CDR3, the DNA is TGTGCCAGCAGTTACCCGGAGGGCTACAATGAGCAGTTCTTC.

This chain uses TRBV11-2 with TRBJ2-7; D remains unclear. Trimming cost V 0 bases and J 5 bases, with 11 bases left between them. The CDR3 consists of 14 residues. The germline gives CDR1 SGHAT, CDR2 FQNNGV. The CDR3 DNA sequence: TGTGCCAGCAGCTTAGATCGCCTTTCCCACGAGCAGTACTTC. This gives the protein CASSLDRLSHEQYF.

Concerning this clone: The sample carries other DNA sequences with the same CDR3. V gene TRBV18 combines with J gene TRBJ1-4; D is unresolved. Germline values: CDR1 KGHSH, CDR2 LQKENI. This CDR3 comprises 14 residues. V shed 2 bases and J shed 7 bases, with 11 bases lying between them. CDR3 region: CASSPGGLGEKLFF. Written as DNA, the CDR3 is TGTGCCAGCTCACCAGGAGGGCTTGGTGAAAAACTGTTTTTT. The whole variable domain, remainder taken from reference TRBV18 and TRBJ1-4, is NAGVMQNPRHLVRRRGQEARLRCSPMKGHSHVYWYRQLPEEGLKFMVYLQKENIIDESGMPKERFSAEFPKEGPSILRIQQVVRGDSAAYFCASSPGGLGEKLFFGSGTQLSVL.

As DNA, the CDR3 is TGTGCCAGCAGTAGAGGGGGCTCTGGAAACACCATATATTTT. Amino acids: CASSRGGSGNTIYF. V gene TRBV27 combines with J gene TRBJ1-3, with D possibly TRBD1 on 6 matching bases. The CDR3 has 14 amino acids. Germline CDR1 reads MNHEY; CDR2 reads SMNVEV (reference sequence). V was shortened by 5 bases and J by 0 bases, with 8 bases between the two germline ends.

The chain uses TRBV6-1 and TRBJ2-7; D uncertain. The CDR3 has 14 amino acids. The V end lost 4 bases, the J end lost 6 bases, and 16 bases lay between the germline ends. Germline V gene data show CDR1 as MNHNS and CDR2 as SASEGT. CDR3 sequence: CASSGGLAGGEQYF. CDR3 nucleotide sequence: TGTGCCAGCAGTGGCGGCCTGGCAGGTGGCGAGCAGTACTTC.

The chain employs TRBV7-2 and TRBJ2-7, with D perhaps assigned TRBD1 or TRBD2 (5 bases each). Per the germline V gene, CDR1 is SGHTA and CDR2 is FQGNSA. CDR3 size: 15 residues. Deletions cut 5 bases from V and 3 bases from J, with 17 bases between. The CDR3 DNA is TGTGCCAGCAGCCCCATGGGGACGACTTTCTACGAGCAGTACTTC. Its translation is CASSPMGTTFYEQYF.

This chain joins TRBV5-1 and TRBJ2-7, with D maybe TRBD2 (8 bases). The CDR3 extends over 15 amino acids. Trimming shortened V by 3 bases and J by 0 bases, and 13 bases separated the two germline ends. From germline, CDR1 is SGHRS and CDR2 YFSETQ. The CDR3 sequence: CASSSGGGLSYEQYF. The CDR3 region has the DNA TGCGCCAGCAGCTCGGGAGGGGGCCTCTCCTACGAGCAGTACTTC.

The chain uses TRBV11-3 and TRBJ2-7, with D perhaps being TRBD1 or TRBD2 (5 bases each). With 5 bases removed from V and 7 bases from J, the gap between germline ends came to 15 bases. Germline CDR1 and CDR2: SGHNT and YENEEA. The CDR3 is 13 residues long. CDR3 coding DNA: TGTGCCAGCAGCCGGGACGGGTGGGGTGAGCAGTACTTC. Residues: CASSRDGWGEQYF.

The chain recombines TRBV6-4 with TRBJ2-5; D is uncertain. Germline V lookup: CDR1 MRHNA, CDR2 SNTAGT. Between the trimmed V and J ends, which lost 9 bases and 5 bases, there was a span of 13 bases. The CDR3 has 12 residues. The CDR3 DNA sequence: TGTGCCAGGTGGACCACTGCGGAGACCCAGTACTTC. Translating it yields CARWTTAETQYF.

This rearrangement joins TRBV5-1 to TRBJ2-7; D ambiguous. Germline V gene data show CDR1 as SGHRS and CDR2 as YFSETQ. V lost 4 bases and J lost 0, with 11 bases in between. The CDR3 runs to 14 residues. For the CDR3, the DNA is TGCGCCAGCAGCCCCCTCCTCCTCTCCTACGAGCAGTACTTC. Translation: CASSPLLLSYEQYF.

On this clone: At the DNA level, this CDR3 is encoded by other sequences in the same sample as well. The V gene is TRBV4-1, the J gene TRBJ2-5, with D unresolved. V gave up 1 base and J gave up 2 bases, with 5 bases separating them. This CDR3 has 13 amino acids. CDR1 MGHRA and CDR2 YSYEKL come from the germline V gene. The CDR3 bases are TGCGCCAGCAGCCAAGCCCAGCAAGAGACCCAGTACTTC. It specifies CASSQAQQETQYF.

The chain carries TRBV7-2 and TRBJ2-5; D not certain. The germline V gene has CDR1 SGHTA and CDR2 FQGNSA. V lost 0 bases and J lost 5, with 13 bases in between. The CDR3 totals 15 residues. This CDR3 reads CASSLAELQGETQYF. The CDR3 coding sequence is TGTGCCAGCAGCTTAGCGGAGCTCCAAGGGGAGACCCAGTACTTC.

Of note for this clone: This CDR3 is also generated by other DNA sequences in the sample. The chain is built from TRBV30 and TRBJ1-5; D ambiguous. In germline, CDR1 is GTSNPN, CDR2 SVGIG (reference sequence). The CDR3 is 12 residues long. V lost 1 base to trimming and J lost 3 bases, with 4 bases between them. The CDR3 protein is CAWSGPNQPQHF. CDR3 DNA: TGTGCCTGGAGTGGACCCAATCAGCCCCAGCATTTT.

The genes are TRBV12-5 and TRBJ1-5, with TRBD1 matching 7 bases. The length of the CDR3 is 13 residues. Per germline, CDR1 LGHNT and CDR2 FRNRAP. Trimming cost V 7 bases and J 11 bases; bases outside gene matches: 11. DNA of the CDR3: TGTGCTAGTGCCCGGGACAGTCTTAGTTCCCAGCATTTT. Translation: CASARDSLSSQHF.